The rows below give T cell receptor beta chains drawn from one sample of a study of graft-versus-host responses after intestinal transplantation. Assay used: immunoSEQ multiplex PCR; TCRdb lists only in-frame clones, some missing. Of around 19,000 clones listed, roughly 33% are singletons. The source material was alloreactive CD4+ T cells from a mixed lymphocyte reaction culture, sampled before transplantation. The receptors come from a human patient who was an organ donor for intestinal transplantation. The CDR3 runs from the conserved cysteine through the conserved F or W. For some rows the clone size is stated as once, few or many, or as a class when expanded; others skip it.

cdr3_length: 14; clone_size: NA; v_call: TRBV5-5; cdr3_aa: CASSLAGIGNTIYF
cdr3_length: 15; clone_size: NA; v_call: TRBV4-2; cdr3_aa: CASSQVGAVLDGYTF
cdr3_length: 13; clone_size: once; v_call: TRBV18; cdr3_aa: CASSPQAKNIQYF
cdr3_length: 13; clone_size: NA; v_call: TRBV11-3; cdr3_aa: CASSLAYQETQYF
cdr3_length: 18; clone_size: NA; v_call: TRBV25-1; cdr3_aa: CASSEVPGSGSFWETQYF
cdr3_length: 15; clone_size: NA; v_call: TRBV5-6; cdr3_aa: CASSFGDGRGYEQYF
cdr3_length: 11; clone_size: NA; v_call: TRBV6-6; cdr3_aa: CASSYRETQYF
cdr3_length: 12; clone_size: NA; v_call: TRBV27; cdr3_aa: CASSLSHYEQYF
cdr3_length: 14; clone_size: NA; v_call: TRBV5-1; cdr3_aa: CASSLRPAGDEQYF
cdr3_length: 18; clone_size: NA; v_call: TRBV4-2; cdr3_aa: CASSQEVRGREDSYEQYF
cdr3_length: 14; clone_size: NA; v_call: TRBV27; cdr3_aa: CASSKQVSVHEQYF
cdr3_length: 13; clone_size: NA; v_call: TRBV28; cdr3_aa: CASSSGRSIEAFF
cdr3_length: 14; clone_size: NA; v_call: TRBV7-6; cdr3_aa: CASSSMTSTDTQYF
cdr3_length: 14; clone_size: NA; v_call: TRBV18; cdr3_aa: CASSPQDGNYGYTF
cdr3_length: 14; clone_size: once; v_call: TRBV2; cdr3_aa: CASTSRTGGHEQYF
cdr3_length: 14; clone_size: NA; v_call: TRBV7-2; cdr3_aa: CASSLVGGNYGYTF
cdr3_length: 13; clone_size: medium-sized; v_call: TRBV29-1; cdr3_aa: CSVTKRGQETQYF
cdr3_length: 16; clone_size: few; v_call: TRBV9; cdr3_aa: CASSVSYGRAGETQYF
cdr3_length: 15; clone_size: few; v_call: TRBV10-3; cdr3_aa: CAISDNMKNYNEQFF
cdr3_length: 16; clone_size: NA; v_call: TRBV4-3; cdr3_aa: CASSNSDRGRNYGYTF
cdr3_length: 16; clone_size: few; v_call: TRBV11-2; cdr3_aa: CASSLWTTGRNEKLFF
cdr3_length: 16; clone_size: NA; v_call: TRBV19; cdr3_aa: CASSTSPPTGNREQYF
cdr3_length: 16; clone_size: few; v_call: TRBV7-2; cdr3_aa: CASSLATSGRVYEQFF
cdr3_length: 14; clone_size: once; v_call: TRBV5-4; cdr3_aa: CASSPPYGDYGYTF
cdr3_length: 18; clone_size: once; v_call: TRBV19; cdr3_aa: CASSIGWGQGLSNQPQHF
cdr3_length: 14; clone_size: few; v_call: TRBV6-9; cdr3_aa: CASQWMSSGNTIYF
cdr3_length: 13; clone_size: NA; v_call: TRBV2; cdr3_aa: CASSDRTSNEQFF
cdr3_length: 18; clone_size: NA; v_call: TRBV2; cdr3_aa: CASSAERVSVYTGNTIYF
cdr3_length: 13; clone_size: few; v_call: TRBV10-3; cdr3_aa: CATAQGPTDTQYF
cdr3_length: 15; clone_size: few; v_call: TRBV5-1; cdr3_aa: CASSLDPGGNQPQHF
cdr3_length: 13; clone_size: NA; v_call: TRBV7-6; cdr3_aa: CASSPGGPGELFF
cdr3_length: 14; clone_size: NA; v_call: TRBV2; cdr3_aa: CASSDREWSYGYTF
cdr3_length: 13; clone_size: NA; v_call: TRBV6-5; cdr3_aa: CASSYSIGHEQYF
cdr3_length: 14; clone_size: NA; v_call: TRBV7-3; cdr3_aa: CASSADRNTGELFF
cdr3_length: 13; clone_size: NA; v_call: TRBV30; cdr3_aa: CAWSVHMNTEAFF
cdr3_length: 17; clone_size: NA; v_call: TRBV6-9; cdr3_aa: CASSVDKPYGKIYGYTF
cdr3_length: 16; clone_size: NA; v_call: TRBV21-1; cdr3_aa: CASSTSAGGAGETQYF
cdr3_length: 13; clone_size: few; v_call: TRBV4-1; cdr3_aa: CASSQLQGGEQYF
cdr3_length: 14; clone_size: NA; v_call: TRBV2; cdr3_aa: CASIPQGSGTQQYF
cdr3_length: 12; clone_size: few; v_call: TRBV29-1; cdr3_aa: CSVQTGTGKLFF
cdr3_length: 14; clone_size: NA; v_call: TRBV6-5; cdr3_aa: CASSEPGRHYEQYF
cdr3_length: 15; clone_size: NA; v_call: TRBV7-2; cdr3_aa: CASNLGLAGTNEQFF